One and the same sample provided the 29 T cell receptor beta chains below, sequenced in a study of CD4 T cells in relation to SARS-CoV-2 and coronaviruses. Here immunoSEQ multiplex PCR was the method, and the copy in TCRdb shows in-frame clones only, minus some. The sample lists over 40,000 clones, 84% seen once, with around 1.2% in the top ten. Antigens for these TCRs are unknown. The sequenced sample was naive CD4+ T cells from PBMCs, cultured in vitro. As for subset: naive CD4+ T cells isolated by negative enrichment. These receptors all stem from an adult with COVID-19.

V is TRBV30 and J is TRBJ1-5; possibly TRBD1 for D (6 bases). CDR1 GTSNPN and CDR2 SVGIG come from the germline V gene (reference sequence). The V gene lost 1 base and the J gene lost 7 bases, with 17 bases spanning the gap. CDR3 length: 15 amino acids. CDR3 sequence: CAWSESPRGNQPQHF. CDR3 DNA: TGTGCCTGGAGTGAAAGCCCCAGGGGAAACCAGCCCCAGCATTTT.

This rearrangement joins TRBV5-1 to TRBJ2-3; the D gene could be TRBD1 or TRBD2 (5 bases each). This CDR3 is built from 15 residues. V was shortened by 4 bases and J by 2 bases, with 14 bases between the two germline ends. Looked up from germline, CDR1 is SGHRS and CDR2 is YFSETQ. The CDR3 sequence: CASSLAPGTTDTQYF. CDR3 coding DNA: TGCGCCAGCAGCCTCGCCCCCGGGACCACAGATACGCAGTATTTT.

Regarding this clone: Compared with germline, one end of the junction differs, possibly owing to a read error. The CDR3 sequence is CAGRRPITGELFF. The CDR3 region has the DNA TGTGCCGGCAGGCGGCCAATCACCGGGGAGCTGTTTTTT. The chain combines TRBV28 with TRBJ2-2; D gene ambiguous. The CDR3 loop spans 13 amino acids. Per the germline V gene, CDR1 is MDHEN and CDR2 is SYDVKM.

The chain recombines TRBV18 with TRBJ2-1; D call uncertain. This CDR3 is built from 13 residues. Trimming pared 0 bases from V and 10 bases from J, leaving 10 bases between. CDR1 and CDR2 (germline): KGHSH, LQKENI. The CDR3 sequence is CASSPPLVGEQFF. CDR3 nucleotide sequence: TGTGCCAGCTCACCACCGTTAGTGGGCGAGCAGTTCTTC.

The rearrangement uses TRBV30 and TRBJ1-2; D gene ambiguous. The CDR3 sequence is 13 residues long. The V and J ends lost 2 bases and 8 bases respectively, with 15 bases between them. The germline V gene encodes CDR1 GTSNPN and CDR2 SVGIG (reference sequence). CDR3 sequence: CAWSPDRPGGYTF. The DNA of the CDR3 is TGTGCCTGGAGTCCGGACCGCCCTGGGGGCTACACCTTC.

The CDR3 loop reads CASSPTFGPYYEQYF. CDR3 nucleotides: TGTGCCAGCTCACCAACCTTTGGCCCTTACTACGAGCAGTACTTC. The chain couples TRBV18 to TRBJ2-7; D not resolved. Deletions cut 2 bases from V and 3 bases from J, with 14 bases between. The V gene's germline CDR1 is KGHSH and CDR2 LQKENI. CDR3 length equals 15 residues. Based on the CDR3 plus reference TRBV18 and TRBJ2-7, the full variable domain is NAGVMQNPRHLVRRRGQEARLRCSPMKGHSHVYWYRQLPEEGLKFMVYLQKENIIDESGMPKERFSAEFPKEGPSILRIQQVVRGDSAAYFCASSPTFGPYYEQYFGPGTRLTVT.

The rearrangement links TRBV28 to TRBJ2-7; 9 bases agree with TRBD2. CDR3 length equals 15 residues. The germline gives CDR1 MDHEN, CDR2 SYDVKM. For the CDR3, the DNA is TGTGCAGCCCAGGCGACTAGCGGAGCCCCCTACGAGCAGTACTTC. Its translation is CAAQATSGAPYEQYF.

CDR3 amino acids: CTSSQPFSSGYEQYF. CDR3 coding DNA: TGCACCAGCAGCCAACCCTTTTCTAGCGGGTACGAGCAGTACTTC. The chain carries TRBV1 and TRBJ2-7; the D call of TRBD2 is as the table states it, not checked on the DNA. TRBV1 is flagged as a pseudogene. The CDR3 has 15 residues.

The chain links TRBV28 to TRBJ2-7, with D unresolved. Per germline, CDR1 MDHEN and CDR2 SYDVKM. Trimming took off 11 bases at V and 4 bases at J, with 12 bases between the two ends. This CDR3 region has 11 residues. In DNA form, the CDR3 reads TGTGCCTCGAGTTTAGGGTACGAGCAGTACTTC. Translating gives CASSLGYEQYF.

The chain carries TRBV5-1 and TRBJ2-3; 10 bases agree with TRBD2. From germline, CDR1 is SGHRS and CDR2 YFSETQ. The CDR3 consists of 17 residues. J lost 5 bases, V lost 3 bases, and 12 bases had no gene match. The DNA for the CDR3 is TGCGCCAGCAGCTGGACCACTAGCGGGATGGAGGAAGATACGCAGTATTTT. It specifies CASSWTTSGMEEDTQYF. Full variable domain (missing parts from reference TRBV5-1 and TRBJ2-3): KAGVTQTPRYLIKTRGQQVTLSCSPISGHRSVSWYQQTPGQGLQFLFEYFSETQRNKGNFPGRFSGRQFSNSRSEMNVSTLELGDSALYLCASSWTTSGMEEDTQYFGPGTRLTVL.

The genes are TRBV5-1 and TRBJ2-2; D not certain. The CDR3 runs to 16 residues. Germline V CDR1 and CDR2: SGHRS, YFSETQ. V lost 0 bases to trimming and J lost 0 bases, with 9 bases between them. The DNA for the CDR3 is TGCGCCAGCAGCTTGGTCGTCGGCCCGAACACCGGGGAGCTGTTTTTT. As protein: CASSLVVGPNTGELFF.

J is TRBJ2-7 and V is TRBV30, with a tentative D call TRBD1 (5 bases). The CDR3 length is 13 residues. The V end lost 5 bases, the J end lost 0 bases, and 11 bases lay between the germline ends. From germline, CDR1 is GTSNPN and CDR2 SVGIG (reference sequence). Written as DNA, the CDR3 is TGTGCCTGGGAGAAGGGGAACTCCTACGAGCAGTACTTC. This codes for CAWEKGNSYEQYF.

The chain employs TRBV18 and TRBJ1-1; no firm D call. V was clipped by 8 bases and J by 1 base, with 14 bases between them. The CDR3 consists of 14 residues. CDR1 is KGHSH and CDR2 is LQKENI in the germline V gene. The CDR3, as DNA: TGTGCCAGCAGCCCCTGGATCGGGAACACTGAAGCTTTCTTT. Encoded protein: CASSPWIGNTEAFF.

In this sample, this clone turned up a few times. The chain uses TRBV12-3 or TRBV12-4 and TRBJ1-2; D remains ambiguous. This CDR3 region has 13 residues. V lost 7 bases, J lost 5 bases, and 14 bases lay in between. The CDR3 coding sequence is TGTGCCAGCACCCCTTCTGGGGAGTATGGCTACACCTTC. It is translated as CASTPSGEYGYTF.

J is TRBJ1-1 and V is TRBV18; no definite D call. Trimming removed 1 base from V and 3 bases from J, with 9 bases in between. The CDR3 spans 14 residues. CDR1 is KGHSH, CDR2 LQKENI, per germline. CDR3 sequence: CASSPLKRDTEAFF. The CDR3, as DNA: TGTGCCAGCTCACCACTCAAACGGGACACTGAAGCTTTCTTT.

J is TRBJ2-7 and V is TRBV28; D is undetermined. Per germline, CDR1 MDHEN and CDR2 SYDVKM. V lost 2 bases and J lost 7, with 15 bases in between. This CDR3 has 14 residues. CDR3 in DNA: TGTGCCAGCAGTTTAGAGATGCGTCCCTGGGAGCAGTACTTC. It yields the protein CASSLEMRPWEQYF. Looking up the rest from reference TRBV28 and TRBJ2-7 gives the full variable domain: DVKVTQSSRYLVKRTGEKVFLECVQDMDHENMFWYRQDPGLGLRLIYFSYDVKMKEKGDIPEGYSVSREKKERFSLILESASTNQTSMYLCASSLEMRPWEQYFGPGTRLTVT.

The table lists this clone with a count of one. The chain combines TRBV6-1 with TRBJ1-1, with 7 bases lining up with TRBD1. Germline CDR1 and CDR2: MNHNS and SASEGT. Trimming cost V 2 bases and J 0 bases; bases outside gene matches: 3. This CDR3 comprises 15 residues. The DNA of the CDR3 is TGTGCCAGCAGTGAATCCGGGACAGTGAACACTGAAGCTTTCTTT. It translates to CASSESGTVNTEAFF.

CDR3 nucleotides: TGTGCCAGCAGCTTAGTGGTTCTCGAGCCCCAGCATTTT. Its protein product is CASSLVVLEPQHF. The chain employs TRBV7-2 and TRBJ1-5; D remains unclear. Germline CDR1 is SGHTA and CDR2 is FQGNSA. V was shortened by 1 base and J by 8 bases, with 9 bases between the two germline ends. The CDR3 spans 13 residues. The complete variable domain, with remaining parts taken from reference TRBV7-2 and TRBJ1-5, reads GAGVSQSPSNKVTEKGKDVELRCDPISGHTALYWYRQSLGQGLEFLIYFQGNSAPDKSGLPSDRFSAERTGGSVSTLTIQRTQQEDSAVYLCASSLVVLEPQHFGDGTRLSIL.

The chain joins TRBV5-1 to TRBJ2-7; 15 bases fit TRBD2. CDR1 and CDR2 (germline): SGHRS, YFSETQ. This CDR3 has 16 residues. V gave up 6 bases and J gave up 3 bases; unmatched junction bases: 7. This CDR3 reads CASTPGLAGGVYEQYF. The CDR3 DNA is TGCGCCAGCACCCCAGGACTAGCGGGAGGGGTCTACGAGCAGTACTTC.

This clone has only one observation. The V and J genes are TRBV4-3 and TRBJ2-3, with D hard to call. Germline CDR1 is LGHNA and CDR2 is YSLEER. This CDR3 is built from 14 residues. V was trimmed by 4 bases and J by 6 bases, leaving 14 bases between them. The CDR3 spells CASSPSHLTDTQYF. The DNA for the CDR3 is TGCGCCAGCAGCCCCAGCCACCTAACGGATACGCAGTATTTT.

This rearrangement joins TRBV6-5 to TRBJ2-1; 13 bases line up with TRBD2. Unmatched junction bases numbered 4, after V lost 5 bases and J lost 6 bases. This CDR3 is 15 amino acids long. Germline loops: CDR1 MNHEY, CDR2 SVGAGI. In DNA, the CDR3 is TGTGCCAGCAGTCCGGGACTAGCGGGACTCAATGAGCAGTTCTTC. Amino acid sequence: CASSPGLAGLNEQFF.

The chain has TRBV3-1 (or the pseudogene TRBV3-2) and TRBJ2-1; TRBD2 matches at 11 bases. The CDR3 sequence is 16 residues long. The trim removed 1 base at V and 5 bases at J, leaving 4 bases unmatched. Germline assignment: CDR1 LGHDT and CDR2 YNNKEL (reference sequence). The CDR3 reads CASSQGSGGGHNEQFF. Written as DNA, the CDR3 is TGTGCCAGCAGCCAAGGTAGCGGGGGGGGCCACAATGAGCAGTTCTTC.

J is TRBJ1-2 and V is TRBV28; the D is unclear. The CDR3 totals 11 residues. Trimming pared 3 bases from V and 6 bases from J, leaving 5 bases between. Germline loops: CDR1 MDHEN, CDR2 SYDVKM. The CDR3 spells CASSLGHGYTF. DNA of the CDR3: TGTGCCAGCAGTTTGGGCCATGGCTACACCTTC.

The chain combines TRBV27 with TRBJ1-4; D unclear. The CDR3 has 14 residues. Germline CDR1 reads MNHEY; CDR2 reads SMNVEV (reference sequence). V lost 6 bases and J 8 bases, leaving 16 bases between the germline ends. The CDR3 DNA follows: TGTGCCAGCAGGGGAGTTGGGTTGGGGGAAAAACTGTTTTTT. Protein product: CASRGVGLGEKLFF.

This clone appeared a single time. This rearrangement joins TRBV3-1 (or the pseudogene TRBV3-2) to TRBJ2-4; a possible D gene is TRBD2 (5 bases). V gave up 0 bases and J gave up 10 bases, with 16 bases separating them. Germline CDR1 is LGHDT and CDR2 is YNNKEL (reference sequence). The CDR3 is made up of 15 amino acids. The DNA of the CDR3 is TGTGCCAGCAGCCAAGAAAGGACTGGTCGGAAAATTCAGTACTTC. Protein product: CASSQERTGRKIQYF.

The CDR3 loop reads CASSYRGAVQPQHF. For the CDR3, the DNA is TGTGCCAGCAGTTATCGGGGGGCCGTTCAGCCCCAGCATTTT. The chain has TRBV6-1 and TRBJ1-5, with D possibly matching TRBD1 (6 bases). Trimming cost V 5 bases and J 6 bases, with 14 bases left between them. The CDR3 runs 14 residues. CDR1 and CDR2 from the germline V gene are MNHNS and SASEGT.

Written as DNA, the CDR3 is TGTGCCAGCAGAAGAGCTGGGACAGCAACAGATACGCAGTATTTT. The encoded protein is CASRRAGTATDTQYF. The chain joins TRBV11-2 to TRBJ2-3; 7 nucleotides align to TRBD1. Germline CDR1 reads SGHAT; CDR2 reads FQNNGV. V dropped 6 bases and J dropped 3; count of bases not matched to a gene: 9. The CDR3 contains 15 residues.

The chain carries TRBV4-1 and TRBJ1-4; unclear D gene. CDR3 size: 13 residues. Trimming took off 4 bases at V and 8 bases at J, with 11 bases between the two ends. Germline loops: CDR1 MGHRA, CDR2 YSYEKL. The CDR3 here is CASSLFSDEKLFF. DNA for the CDR3: TGCGCCAGCAGCCTTTTTTCTGACGAAAAACTGTTTTTT.

The chain combines TRBV5-1 with TRBJ1-2; D not certain. This CDR3 contains 14 residues. The V gene's germline CDR1 is SGHRS and CDR2 YFSETQ. V gave up 0 bases and J gave up 4 bases, with 10 bases separating them. The CDR3: CASSLAAGTYGYTF. The CDR3 DNA follows: TGCGCCAGCAGCTTGGCGGCAGGTACCTATGGCTACACCTTC.